Listed here are 24 T cell receptor beta chains from one sample, sequenced in a study of control samples from healthy donors and cancer patients (TCRdb year 2020). The receptor library was made with the immunoSEQ multiplex PCR assay. TCRdb retrieved this table from immuneACCESS and kept in-frame rearrangements only. Not all clones are present; in checked studies, unresolved V genes account for under half, and no reason is known for the remainder. A total of around 13,000 clones appear in this sample, 75% to 85% of them only once. Together, the top ten hold 8.4% of the sample. The specimen was formalin-fixed, paraffin-embedded tissue. These TCRs come from a male donor with melanoma.

This clone was seen just once. This chain uses TRBV5-6 with TRBJ2-1; 11 bases match TRBD2. Looked up from germline, CDR1 is SGHDT and CDR2 is YYEEEE. This CDR3 is built from 16 residues. Trimming at V came to 0 bases and at J to 6 bases, leaving 5 bases not matched to a gene. The CDR3, as DNA: TGTGCCAGCAGCTTGGATCTACTAGCGGGGGCCAATGAGCAGTTCTTC. This codes for CASSLDLLAGANEQFF.

This clone appeared once. This chain joins TRBV7-2 and TRBJ1-5, with TRBD1 as a possible D gene (6 bases). Trimming took off 1 base at V and 4 bases at J, with 11 bases between the two ends. The CDR3 sequence is 15 residues long. Germline assignment: CDR1 SGHTA and CDR2 FQGNSA. CDR3 protein: CASSLEQGLNQPQHF. The DNA for the CDR3 is TGTGCCAGCAGCTTAGAACAGGGTCTGAATCAGCCCCAGCATTTT.

The V and J genes are TRBV7-9 and TRBJ1-2, with no clear D. V was shortened by 5 bases and J by 4 bases, with 8 bases between the two germline ends. This CDR3 comprises 12 residues. CDR1 SEHNR and CDR2 FQNEAQ come from the germline V gene (reference sequence). The CDR3 region has the DNA TGTGCCAGCAGCGAAGGAGGCTATGGCTACACCTTC. This codes for CASSEGGYGYTF.

The chain carries TRBV7-6 and TRBJ1-1; D may be TRBD1 (6 bases). CDR1 is SGHVS and CDR2 is FNYEAQ in the germline V gene. Trimming removed 7 bases at V and 7 bases at J, with 13 bases between. The CDR3 has 12 residues. DNA for the CDR3: TGTGCCAGCACCACAGGGTTCGGTGAAGCTTTCTTT. It encodes CASTTGFGEAFF.

The rearrangement uses TRBV6-1 and TRBJ2-3, with a tentative D call TRBD1 (5 bases). This CDR3 spans 17 amino acids. The V end was cut by 0 bases, the J end by 2 bases, with 15 bases between. Germline V gene lookup returns CDR1 MNHNS and CDR2 SASEGT. DNA for the CDR3: TGTGCCAGCAGTGAAGCTAGGGGATCGCATATCACAGATACGCAGTATTTT. It yields the protein CASSEARGSHITDTQYF.

The rearrangement joins TRBV5-5 to TRBJ1-4, with D possibly TRBD1 on 5 matching bases. This CDR3 contains 15 residues. V lost 1 base and J 8 bases, leaving 15 bases between the germline ends. Germline-derived CDR1 and CDR2 are SGHKS and YYEKEE (reference sequence). In nucleotides, the CDR3 is TGTGCCAGCAGCTTGTTAGGCAGGGATGGGGAAAAACTGTTTTTT. It encodes CASSLLGRDGEKLFF.

CDR3 protein: CASSSRPLGGQGINSPLHF. The CDR3, as DNA: TGTGCCAGCAGCTCCCGACCCCTTGGAGGACAGGGGATCAATTCACCCCTCCACTTT. The chain is built from TRBV7-6 and TRBJ1-6; TRBD1 agrees at 9 bases. Losses at the gene ends were 4 bases for V and 7 bases for J; bases not matched to a gene: 17. The CDR3 loop spans 19 amino acids. Looked up from germline, CDR1 is SGHVS and CDR2 is FNYEAQ.

The table lists this clone with a few counts. CDR3 loop: CASSQGPGAKETQYF. CDR3 sequence (DNA): TGTGCCAGCAGCCAAGGGCCAGGGGCCAAAGAGACCCAGTACTTC. The rearrangement joins TRBV4-2 to TRBJ2-5; perhaps TRBD1 as D (6 bases). Trimming cost V 1 base and J 3 bases, with 12 bases left between them. CDR3 size: 15 residues. Germline CDR1 LGHNA, CDR2 YNFKEQ.

The chain links TRBV4-1 to TRBJ2-7; D possibly matches TRBD1 or TRBD2 (6 bases each). The germline V and J ends were trimmed by 4 bases and 6 bases, with 22 bases remaining between them. There are 16 residues in the CDR3. Germline V gene lookup returns CDR1 MGHRA and CDR2 YSYEKL. The CDR3 region has the DNA TGCGCCAGCAGCCCCGTCGAAGGGGGGCCTTCGGTCGAGCAGTACTTC. It translates to CASSPVEGGPSVEQYF.

The chain combines TRBV5-1 with TRBJ1-2; D gene ambiguous. The CDR3 has 13 residues. Germline CDR1 is SGHRS and CDR2 is YFSETQ. Trimming took 4 bases from V and 10 from J, leaving 17 bases between them. In DNA form, the CDR3 reads TGCGCCAGCAGCGAGACACCTGGCATAGACTACACCTTC. Protein sequence: CASSETPGIDYTF. The full variable domain, in which reference TRBV5-1 and TRBJ1-2 provide the parts outside the CDR3, is KAGVTQTPRYLIKTRGQQVTLSCSPISGHRSVSWYQQTPGQGLQFLFEYFSETQRNKGNFPGRFSGRQFSNSRSEMNVSTLELGDSALYLCASSETPGIDYTFGSGTRLTVV.

This chain joins TRBV3-1 (or the pseudogene TRBV3-2) and TRBJ2-1, with 11 bases fitting TRBD2. CDR3 length: 15 amino acids. From germline, CDR1 is LGHDT and CDR2 YNNKEL (reference sequence). The V gene end was trimmed by 1 base and the J gene end by 6 bases; junction bases not matched to a gene: 2. Written as DNA, the CDR3 is TGTGCCAGCAGCCAAGTTCTAGCGGGGGGCAATGAGCAGTTCTTC. It codes for CASSQVLAGGNEQFF.

V and J are TRBV7-2 and TRBJ1-5; D not resolved. The CDR3 runs to 11 residues. Germline CDR1 SGHTA, CDR2 FQGNSA. The CDR3 sequence: CACGWNQPQHF. The CDR3 nucleotides are TGTGCGTGTGGGTGGAATCAGCCCCAGCATTTT. Full variable domain (missing parts from reference TRBV7-2 and TRBJ1-5): GAGVSQSPSNKVTEKGKDVELRCDPISGHTALYWYRQSLGQGLEFLIYFQGNSAPDKSGLPSDRFSAERTGGSVSTLTIQRTQQEDSAVYLCACGWNQPQHFGDGTRLSIL.

V and J are TRBV6-5 and TRBJ1-1; no definite D call. With 2 bases removed from V and 1 base from J, the gap between germline ends came to 11 bases. The germline V gene encodes CDR1 MNHEY and CDR2 SVGAGI. This CDR3 comprises 15 residues. The CDR3 sequence is CASSYDIKRNTEAFF. For the CDR3, the DNA is TGTGCCAGCAGTTACGATATAAAAAGGAACACTGAAGCTTTCTTT.

The V and J genes are TRBV7-2 and TRBJ1-3, with a tentative D call TRBD1 (5 bases). This CDR3 has 13 residues. Germline-derived CDR1 and CDR2 are SGHTA and FQGNSA. Between the trimmed V and J ends, which lost 0 bases and 8 bases, there was a span of 8 bases. Here the CDR3 reads CASSLAGEDTIYF. DNA for the CDR3: TGTGCCAGCAGCTTAGCGGGGGAAGACACCATATATTTT. Full variable domain (outside the CDR3, taken from reference TRBV7-2 and TRBJ1-3): GAGVSQSPSNKVTEKGKDVELRCDPISGHTALYWYRQSLGQGLEFLIYFQGNSAPDKSGLPSDRFSAERTGGSVSTLTIQRTQQEDSAVYLCASSLAGEDTIYFGEGSWLTVV.

This clone appeared a few times. The V call is TRBV13, the J call TRBJ2-4; D gene ambiguous. V dropped 5 bases and J dropped 9 bases, with 11 bases sitting between them. Germline V gene data show CDR1 as PRHDT and CDR2 as FYEKMQ (reference sequence). This CDR3 is 12 amino acids long. Here the CDR3 reads CASSRRGGIQYF. For the CDR3, the DNA is TGTGCCAGCAGCCGCCGCGGTGGCATTCAGTACTTC.

The chain is built from TRBV28 and TRBJ2-6, with 8 bases matching TRBD1. V shed 7 bases and J 0 bases; nucleotides not matched to a gene: 8. CDR1 MDHEN and CDR2 SYDVKM come from the germline V gene. The CDR3 is 17 amino acids. Here the CDR3 DNA reads TGTGCCAGCACCTCAGACAGGGGCGTCTCTGGGGCCAACGTCCTGACTTTC. It is translated as CASTSDRGVSGANVLTF.

V is TRBV11-3 and J is TRBJ2-7; 7 nucleotides agree with TRBD2. This CDR3 spans 15 amino acids. Germline V lookup: CDR1 SGHNT, CDR2 YENEEA. With 3 bases clipped from V and 3 bases from J, the junction kept 8 bases outside the gene matches. The CDR3, as DNA: TGTGCCAGCAGCTTGGGAGGGGACCCACACTACGAGCAGTACTTC. Its protein product is CASSLGGDPHYEQYF.

This chain links TRBV12-3 or TRBV12-4 with TRBJ1-6; the D is unclear. V shed 5 bases and J shed 9 bases, with 11 bases lying between them. The CDR3 covers 13 residues. CDR3 bases: TGTGCCAGCAGTGCCATGCGGGTTTCACCCCTCCACTTT. Protein sequence: CASSAMRVSPLHF.

The table lists this clone with a few counts. The same CDR3 arises from other DNA sequences in this sample as well. The CDR3 loop is CASSLPGDTEAFF. CDR3 sequence (DNA): TGTGCCAGCAGCTTACCGGGAGACACTGAAGCTTTCTTT. The V gene is TRBV7-9, the J gene TRBJ1-1; no clear D gene. The germline V and J ends were trimmed by 2 bases and 3 bases, with 7 bases remaining between them. CDR1 and CDR2 from the germline V gene are SEHNR and FQNEAQ (reference sequence). The CDR3 extends over 13 amino acids.

The J gene is TRBJ1-5, the V gene TRBV4-1, with D possibly matching TRBD1 (5 bases). V was clipped by 2 bases and J by 4 bases, with 12 bases between them. Germline V gene sequence: CDR1 MGHRA, CDR2 YSYEKL. This CDR3 is built from 15 residues. The CDR3 loop is CASSQQRQGNQPQHF. CDR3 DNA: TGCGCCAGCAGCCAACAGCGGCAGGGTAATCAGCCCCAGCATTTT.

The chain combines TRBV20-1 with TRBJ1-5, with D unclear. The germline V and J ends were trimmed by 3 bases and 3 bases, with 12 bases remaining between them. Germline V CDR1 and CDR2: DFQATT, SNEGSKA (reference sequence). The CDR3 totals 14 residues. CDR3 sequence: CSASLIQPNQPQHF. CDR3 in DNA: TGCAGTGCTAGTCTGATTCAACCCAATCAGCCCCAGCATTTT.

This sequence joins TRBV12-5 and TRBJ1-2; the D is unclear. V lost 1 base to trimming and J lost 7 bases, with 7 bases between them. The germline V gene has CDR1 LGHNT and CDR2 FRNRAP. The CDR3 runs to 12 residues. The CDR3 region is CASGLASSGYTF. The CDR3 DNA reads as TGTGCTAGTGGTTTGGCCAGCAGTGGCTACACCTTC.

The V gene is TRBV5-1, the J gene TRBJ2-5; no clear D. CDR1 and CDR2 (germline): SGHRS, YFSETQ. V gave up 5 bases and J gave up 1 base, with 15 bases separating them. The CDR3 contains 15 residues. The CDR3 coding sequence is TGCGCCAGCAGTCCCTCCCCGACCCGCCAAGAGACCCAGTACTTC. Residues: CASSPSPTRQETQYF. Full variable domain (missing parts from reference TRBV5-1 and TRBJ2-5): KAGVTQTPRYLIKTRGQQVTLSCSPISGHRSVSWYQQTPGQGLQFLFEYFSETQRNKGNFPGRFSGRQFSNSRSEMNVSTLELGDSALYLCASSPSPTRQETQYFGPGTRLLVL.

The chain recombines TRBV9 with TRBJ2-1; no firm D call. CDR3 length: 12 residues. V was pared by 3 bases and J by 5 bases, with 6 bases between. Looked up from germline, CDR1 is SGDLS and CDR2 is YYNGEE. CDR3 DNA sequence: TGTGCCAGCAGCGCCAGTGACAATGAGCAGTTCTTC. The encoded protein is CASSASDNEQFF.